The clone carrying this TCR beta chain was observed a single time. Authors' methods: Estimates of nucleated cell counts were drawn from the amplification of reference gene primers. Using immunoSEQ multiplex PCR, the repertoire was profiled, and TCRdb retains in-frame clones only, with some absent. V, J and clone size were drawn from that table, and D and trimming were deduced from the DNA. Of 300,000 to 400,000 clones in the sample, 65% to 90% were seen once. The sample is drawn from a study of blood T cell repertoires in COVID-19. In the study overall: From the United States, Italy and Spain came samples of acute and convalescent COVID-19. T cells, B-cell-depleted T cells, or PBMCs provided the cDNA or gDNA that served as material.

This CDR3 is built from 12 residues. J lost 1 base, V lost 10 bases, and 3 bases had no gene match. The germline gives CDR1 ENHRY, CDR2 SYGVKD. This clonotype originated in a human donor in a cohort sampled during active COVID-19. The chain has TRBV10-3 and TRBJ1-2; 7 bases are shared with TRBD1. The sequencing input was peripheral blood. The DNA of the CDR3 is TGTGCCAGCAGGGGGGGTAACTATGGCTACACCTTC. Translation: CASRGGNYGYTF.